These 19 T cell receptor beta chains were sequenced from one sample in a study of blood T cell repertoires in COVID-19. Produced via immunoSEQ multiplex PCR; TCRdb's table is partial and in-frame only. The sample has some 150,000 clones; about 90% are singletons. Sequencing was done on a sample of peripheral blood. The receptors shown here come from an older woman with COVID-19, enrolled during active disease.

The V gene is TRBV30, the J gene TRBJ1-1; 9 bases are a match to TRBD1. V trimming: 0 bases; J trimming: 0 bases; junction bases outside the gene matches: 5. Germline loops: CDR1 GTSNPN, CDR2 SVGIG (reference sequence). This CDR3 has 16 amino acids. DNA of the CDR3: TGTGCCTGGAGTGTAAGGACAGGGGCGATGAACACTGAAGCTTTCTTT. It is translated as CAWSVRTGAMNTEAFF. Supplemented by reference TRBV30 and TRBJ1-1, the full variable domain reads SQTIHQWPATLVQPVGSPLSLECTVEGTSNPNLYWYRQAAGRGLQLLFYSVGIGQISSEVPQNLSASRPQDRQFILSSKKLLLSDSGFYLCAWSVRTGAMNTEAFFGQGTRLTVV.

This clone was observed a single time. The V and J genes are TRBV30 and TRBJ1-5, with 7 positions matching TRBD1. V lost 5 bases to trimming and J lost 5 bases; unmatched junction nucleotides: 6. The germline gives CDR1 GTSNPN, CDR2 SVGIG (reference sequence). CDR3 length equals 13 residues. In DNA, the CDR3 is TGTGCCTGGGCGGACAGGCTGGATCAGCCCCAGCATTTT. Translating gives CAWADRLDQPQHF.

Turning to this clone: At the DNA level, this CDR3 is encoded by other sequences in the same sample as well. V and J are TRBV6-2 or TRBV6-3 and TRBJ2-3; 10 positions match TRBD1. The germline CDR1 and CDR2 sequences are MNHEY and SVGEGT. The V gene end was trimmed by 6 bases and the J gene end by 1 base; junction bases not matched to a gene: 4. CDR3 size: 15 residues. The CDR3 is CASSRQGAGTDTQYF. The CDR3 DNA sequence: TGTGCCAGCAGCCGACAGGGGGCAGGCACAGATACGCAGTATTTT.

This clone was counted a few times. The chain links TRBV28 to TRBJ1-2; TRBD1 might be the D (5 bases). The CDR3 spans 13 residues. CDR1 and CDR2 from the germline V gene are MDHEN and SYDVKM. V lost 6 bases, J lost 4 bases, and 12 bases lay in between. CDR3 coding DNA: TGTGCCAGCAGGCGGGACTCCCTCTATGGCTACACCTTC. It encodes CASRRDSLYGYTF.

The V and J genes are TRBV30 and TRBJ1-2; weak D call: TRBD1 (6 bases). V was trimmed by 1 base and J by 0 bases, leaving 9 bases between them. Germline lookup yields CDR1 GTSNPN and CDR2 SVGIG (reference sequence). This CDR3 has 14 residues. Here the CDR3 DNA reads TGTGCCTGGAGTGCAGGACAGACTAACTATGGCTACACCTTC. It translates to CAWSAGQTNYGYTF.

The CDR3 spells CASSIQGPGNTIYF. CDR3 DNA sequence: TGTGCCAGCAGCATTCAGGGCCCTGGAAACACCATATATTTT. The chain carries TRBV7-2 and TRBJ1-3, with D possibly matching TRBD1 (5 bases). Germline V lookup: CDR1 SGHTA, CDR2 FQGNSA. Deletions cut 5 bases from V and 2 bases from J, with 10 bases between. The CDR3 is 14 amino acids.

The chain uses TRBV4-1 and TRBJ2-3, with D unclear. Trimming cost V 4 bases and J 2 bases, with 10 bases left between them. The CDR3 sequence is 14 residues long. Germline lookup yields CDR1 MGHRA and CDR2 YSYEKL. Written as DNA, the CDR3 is TGCGCCAGCAGCCCGCTTACTTACACAGATACGCAGTATTTT. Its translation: CASSPLTYTDTQYF.

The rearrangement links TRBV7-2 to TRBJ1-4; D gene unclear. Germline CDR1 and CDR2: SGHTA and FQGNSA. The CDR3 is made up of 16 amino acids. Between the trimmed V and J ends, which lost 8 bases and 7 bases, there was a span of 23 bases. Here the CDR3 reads CASSSPSRGPGEKLFF. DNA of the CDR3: TGTGCCAGCTCCTCCCCCTCGAGAGGGCCTGGTGAAAAACTGTTTTTT.

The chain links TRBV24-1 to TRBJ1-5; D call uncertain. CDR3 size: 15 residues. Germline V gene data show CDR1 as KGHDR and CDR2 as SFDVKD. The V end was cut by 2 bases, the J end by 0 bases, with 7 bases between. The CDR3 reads CATSDSVRSNQPQHF. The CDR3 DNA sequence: TGTGCCACCAGTGATTCGGTCCGTAGCAATCAGCCCCAGCATTTT.

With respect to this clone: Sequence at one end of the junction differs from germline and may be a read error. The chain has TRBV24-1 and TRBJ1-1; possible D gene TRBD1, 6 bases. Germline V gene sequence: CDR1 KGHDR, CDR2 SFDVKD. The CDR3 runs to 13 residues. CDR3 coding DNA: TGTGCCACCAGTCTTGATGGGGGCACTCAAGCTTTCTTT. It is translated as CATSLDGGTQAFF.

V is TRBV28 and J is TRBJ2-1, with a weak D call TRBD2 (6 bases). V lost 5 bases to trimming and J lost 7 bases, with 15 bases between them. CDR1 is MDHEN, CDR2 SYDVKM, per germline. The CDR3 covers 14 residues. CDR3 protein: CASSPIPSVNEQFF. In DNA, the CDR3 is TGTGCCAGCAGTCCCATTCCTAGCGTTAATGAGCAGTTCTTC.

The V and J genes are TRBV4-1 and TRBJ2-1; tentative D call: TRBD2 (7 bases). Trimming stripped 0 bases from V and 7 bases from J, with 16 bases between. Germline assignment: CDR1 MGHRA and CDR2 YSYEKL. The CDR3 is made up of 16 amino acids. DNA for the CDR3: TGCGCCAGCAGCCAAGATGAAGGACTAGGGGGGAATGAGCAGTTCTTC. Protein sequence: CASSQDEGLGGNEQFF.

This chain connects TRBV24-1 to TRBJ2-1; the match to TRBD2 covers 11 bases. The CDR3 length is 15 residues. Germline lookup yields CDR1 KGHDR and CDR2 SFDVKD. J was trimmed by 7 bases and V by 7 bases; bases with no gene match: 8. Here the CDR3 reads CATRGTSGSGNEQFF. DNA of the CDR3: TGTGCCACCAGGGGTACTAGCGGGAGTGGTAATGAGCAGTTCTTC.

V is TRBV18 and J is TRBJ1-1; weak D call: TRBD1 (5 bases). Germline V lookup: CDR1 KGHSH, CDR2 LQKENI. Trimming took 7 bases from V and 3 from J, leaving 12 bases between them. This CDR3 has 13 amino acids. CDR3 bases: TGTGCCAGCTTACCCGGGGGGTACACTGAAGCTTTCTTT. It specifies CASLPGGYTEAFF.

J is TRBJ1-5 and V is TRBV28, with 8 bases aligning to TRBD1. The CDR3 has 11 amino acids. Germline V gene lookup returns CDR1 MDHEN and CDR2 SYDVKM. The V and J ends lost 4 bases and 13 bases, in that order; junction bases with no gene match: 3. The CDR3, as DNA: TGTGCCAGCAGTTACAGGGGGTCACAGCATTTT. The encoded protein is CASSYRGSQHF.

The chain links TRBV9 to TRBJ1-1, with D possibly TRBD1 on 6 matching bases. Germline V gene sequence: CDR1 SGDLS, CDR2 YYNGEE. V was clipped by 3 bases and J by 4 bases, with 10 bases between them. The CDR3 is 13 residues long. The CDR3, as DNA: TGTGCCAGCAGCGAAGGGGGAAGCACTGAAGCTTTCTTT. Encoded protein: CASSEGGSTEAFF.

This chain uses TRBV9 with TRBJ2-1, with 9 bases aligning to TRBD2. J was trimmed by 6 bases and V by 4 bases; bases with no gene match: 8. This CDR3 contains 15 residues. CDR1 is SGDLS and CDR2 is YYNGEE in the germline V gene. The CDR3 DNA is TGTGCCAGCAGCAAAGATAGCGGGAGTGTCAATGAGCAGTTCTTC. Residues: CASSKDSGSVNEQFF.

CDR3 in amino acids: CAKPTSGSGYEQFF. The CDR3 DNA reads as TGTGCCAAACCGACTAGCGGGAGTGGGTATGAGCAGTTCTTC. V and J are TRBV10-3 and TRBJ2-1; 12 nucleotides agree with TRBD2. J gave up 8 bases and V 10 bases, and 9 bases lay outside the gene matches. The germline V gene encodes CDR1 ENHRY and CDR2 SYGVKD. The CDR3 extends over 14 amino acids.

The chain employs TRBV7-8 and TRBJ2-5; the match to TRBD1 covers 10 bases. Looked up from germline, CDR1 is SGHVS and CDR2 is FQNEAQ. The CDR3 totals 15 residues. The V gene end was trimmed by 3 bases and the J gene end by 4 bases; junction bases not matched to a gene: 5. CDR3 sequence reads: CASSFAGQGTETQYF. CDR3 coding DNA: TGTGCCAGCAGCTTCGCGGGACAGGGGACAGAGACCCAGTACTTC.